The clone carrying this TCR beta chain has ten or more counts. TCR beta CDR3 sequences were amplified from RNA transcripts. Primed by the HTBI set, a first-round RT-PCR was run on the TCR CDR3. Each CDR3 protein is one row after TCRdb ran MiXCR on the multiplex PCR reads. The sample consists of about 300,000 distinct CDR3 sequences, approximately 18% of them appearing once. The data are from a study of T cells in Graves' hyperthyroidism and ophthalmopathy. This TCR derives from a man in his fifties or sixties with Graves' ophthalmopathy. The sequenced sample consisted of blood.

The CDR3 region is CASSGGTGYEQYF. The CDR3 DNA sequence: TGTGCCAGCAGTGGAGGGACAGGCTACGAGCAGTACTTC. The chain employs TRBV2 and TRBJ2-7; 8 bases map to TRBD1. The CDR3 loop spans 13 amino acids. The germline V gene has CDR1 SNHLY and CDR2 FYNNEI. Trimming cost V 4 bases and J 3 bases; bases outside gene matches: 2.